Below are 20 T cell receptor beta chains sequenced from a single sample in a study of Ad26.COV2.S vaccination and SARS-CoV-2 variants. The treatment here: 19 received Ad26.COV2.S at low or high dose, single or two shots; a few received placebo; per-sample allocation not given. Day 63 after the first vaccine or placebo injection was the time point for sampling. The assay was immunoSEQ multiplex PCR, and TCRdb's table has in-frame clones only and misses some. The data contain over 400,000 clones, over 80% of them singletons. Source: peripheral blood, taken in a trial of Ad26.COV2.S vaccine versus placebo. These TCRs come from a person between 18 and 65 years old who received the Ad26.COV2.S COVID-19 vaccine or a placebo.

With respect to this clone: Other DNA variants within this sample encode the same CDR3. V gene TRBV7-2 combines with J gene TRBJ2-1; D gene unclear. The CDR3 runs 12 residues. CDR1 and CDR2 from the germline V gene are SGHTA and FQGNSA. The V end lost 2 bases, the J end lost 4 bases, and 3 bases lay between the germline ends. The CDR3 here is CASSLTYNEQFF. CDR3 nucleotide sequence: TGTGCCAGCAGCTTAACGTACAATGAGCAGTTCTTC. Looking up the rest from reference TRBV7-2 and TRBJ2-1 gives the full variable domain: GAGVSQSPSNKVTEKGKDVELRCDPISGHTALYWYRQSLGQGLEFLIYFQGNSAPDKSGLPSDRFSAERTGGSVSTLTIQRTQQEDSAVYLCASSLTYNEQFFGPGTRLTVL.

The chain joins TRBV10-3 to TRBJ2-6; TRBD1 aligns across 7 bases. The germline V gene has CDR1 ENHRY and CDR2 SYGVKD. This CDR3 has 16 amino acids. The V and J ends lost 2 bases and 0 bases, in that order; junction bases with no gene match: 1. This CDR3 reads CAISENRGSGANVLTF. CDR3 sequence (DNA): TGTGCCATCAGTGAGAACAGGGGCTCTGGGGCCAACGTCCTGACTTTC.

The chain recombines TRBV20-1 with TRBJ2-1; no definite D call. The CDR3 consists of 10 residues. CDR1 and CDR2 from the germline V gene are DFQATT and SNEGSKA (reference sequence). Between the trimmed V and J ends, which lost 3 bases and 8 bases, there was a span of 5 bases. CDR3 DNA sequence: TGCAGTGCTAGTGGCGATGAGCAGTTCTTC. Its translation: CSASGDEQFF.

This clone has a handful of counts. This sequence joins TRBV4-1 and TRBJ2-1; no definite D call. V was pared by 0 bases and J by 3 bases, with 9 bases between. The CDR3 runs to 15 residues. Germline lookup yields CDR1 MGHRA and CDR2 YSYEKL. The chain's CDR3 is CASSQDVFVYNEQFF. The CDR3, as DNA: TGCGCCAGCAGCCAAGATGTATTTGTCTACAATGAGCAGTTCTTC.

This chain connects TRBV11-2 to TRBJ2-1; D might be TRBD1 (6 bases). The germline CDR1 and CDR2 sequences are SGHAT and FQNNGV. The V end was cut by 7 bases, the J end by 6 bases, with 13 bases between. The CDR3 spans 13 residues. CDR3 bases: TGTGCCAGCACCTCCGGGACATTCAATGAGCAGTTCTTC. Its translation: CASTSGTFNEQFF. Using reference TRBV11-2 and TRBJ2-1 for the parts outside the CDR3, the full variable domain is EAGVAQSPRYKIIEKRQSVAFWCNPISGHATLYWYQQILGQGPKLLIQFQNNGVVDDSQLPKDRFSAERLKGVDSTLKIQPAKLEDSAVYLCASTSGTFNEQFFGPGTRLTVL.

In DNA form, the CDR3 reads TGCGCCAGCAGCCAAAACCAAGCCGCCAGGGGACAGCCAGAGACCCAGTACTTC. Protein product: CASSQNQAARGQPETQYF. V usage is TRBV4-3 and J usage is TRBJ2-5; the match to TRBD1 covers 7 bases. Germline V gives CDR1 LGHNA, CDR2 YSLEER. The CDR3 loop spans 18 amino acids. J lost 4 bases, V lost 2 bases, and 16 bases had no gene match.

The genes are TRBV6-6 and TRBJ1-3, with a weak D call TRBD1 (5 bases). CDR1 is MNHNY, CDR2 SVGAGI, per germline (reference sequence). The V end was cut by 5 bases, the J end by 3 bases, with 14 bases between. The CDR3 runs 15 residues. This CDR3 reads CASSGSGGGGNTIYF. In DNA form, the CDR3 reads TGTGCCAGCAGTGGCTCGGGGGGAGGTGGAAACACCATATATTTT.

The chain links TRBV10-2 to TRBJ2-2, with 9 positions matching TRBD1. V lost 7 bases, J lost 0 bases, and 9 bases stayed unmatched. The CDR3 is 17 residues long. The germline gives CDR1 WSHSY, CDR2 SAAADI. Here the CDR3 DNA reads TGCGCCAGCATTAGCCGGGACAGGGCACCGAACACCGGGGAGCTGTTTTTT. It translates to CASISRDRAPNTGELFF.

J is TRBJ1-1 and V is TRBV19, with 10 bases matching TRBD1. V dropped 1 base and J dropped 5; count of bases not matched to a gene: 7. In germline, CDR1 is LNHDA, CDR2 SQIVND (reference sequence). This CDR3 is 16 amino acids long. This chain's CDR3 is CASSIGQTGGRTEAFF. CDR3 DNA: TGTGCCAGTAGTATAGGACAGACAGGGGGCCGGACTGAAGCTTTCTTT.

This rearrangement joins TRBV4-3 to TRBJ2-3, with D possibly being TRBD1 (6 bases). Germline assignment: CDR1 LGHNA and CDR2 YSLEER. CDR3 length equals 15 residues. Deletions cut 5 bases from V and 6 bases from J, with 18 bases between. The CDR3 sequence is CASSAGAPGWDTQYF. In nucleotides, the CDR3 is TGCGCCAGCAGCGCAGGGGCCCCAGGGTGGGATACGCAGTATTTT.

V and J are TRBV28 and TRBJ1-2, with D hard to call. CDR1 and CDR2 (germline): MDHEN, SYDVKM. Trimming stripped 8 bases from V and 4 bases from J, with 14 bases between. CDR3 length: 13 residues. CDR3 nucleotide sequence: TGTGCCAGCGAAAACAGAGTTTCCTATGGCTACACCTTC. It yields the protein CASENRVSYGYTF.

The CDR3 bases are TGTGCCAGCAGTTACTCGGAGGAGCGGGGGCCATACGAGCAGTACTTC. Translated: CASSYSEERGPYEQYF. V and J are TRBV6-2 or TRBV6-3 and TRBJ2-7; TRBD2 agrees at 8 bases. Germline trimming cut 0 bases from V and 4 bases from J; bases unmatched to any gene: 8. The CDR3 totals 16 residues. Germline V lookup: CDR1 MNHEY, CDR2 SVGEGT.

The J gene is TRBJ1-5, the V gene TRBV19; TRBD1 matches at 7 bases. V lost 7 bases and J lost 3; bases outside the gene matches: 9. Germline loops: CDR1 LNHDA, CDR2 SQIVND (reference sequence). The CDR3 consists of 15 residues. The CDR3 coding sequence is TGTGCCAGTATCCCCATCAGGGGGGCCAATCAGCCCCAGCATTTT. Translating gives CASIPIRGANQPQHF.

This chain joins TRBV19 and TRBJ1-3; D uncertain. CDR3 length equals 12 residues. V was trimmed by 4 bases and J by 9 bases, leaving 10 bases between them. CDR1 and CDR2 (germline): LNHDA, SQIVND (reference sequence). The CDR3 reads CASSTLQGTIYF. The CDR3 DNA reads as TGTGCCAGTAGTACCCTACAAGGCACCATATATTTT.

The chain links TRBV7-2 to TRBJ1-1; maybe TRBD1 (5 bases). V was clipped by 5 bases and J by 4 bases, with 17 bases between them. Looked up from germline, CDR1 is SGHTA and CDR2 is FQGNSA. The CDR3 loop spans 15 amino acids. The CDR3 sequence is CASSPRVGGTTEAFF. Here the CDR3 DNA reads TGTGCCAGCAGCCCGAGGGTGGGGGGGACCACTGAAGCTTTCTTT.

The gene calls are TRBV28 and TRBJ2-5; TRBD1 agrees at 10 bases. Trimming took 7 bases from V and 4 from J; bases not matched to a gene: 9. Germline V lookup: CDR1 MDHEN, CDR2 SYDVKM. This CDR3 spans 15 amino acids. CDR3 region: CASTHRDRGTETQYF. The CDR3 DNA reads as TGTGCCAGCACCCACCGGGACAGGGGAACAGAGACCCAGTACTTC.

This chain uses TRBV7-9 with TRBJ1-1; 8 bases align to TRBD1. V lost 3 bases, J lost 3 bases, and 6 bases stayed unmatched. Germline V gene sequence: CDR1 SEHNR, CDR2 FQNEAQ (reference sequence). There are 15 residues in the CDR3. CDR3 residues: CASSFTGGGDTEAFF. The CDR3 coding sequence is TGTGCCAGCAGCTTTACAGGGGGAGGGGACACTGAAGCTTTCTTT. The variable domain in full, completed from reference TRBV7-9 and TRBJ1-1, reads DTGVSQNPRHKITKRGQNVTFRCDPISEHNRLYWYRQTLGQGPEFLTYFQNEAQLEKSRLLSDRFSAERPKGSFSTLEIQRTEQGDSAMYLCASSFTGGGDTEAFFGQGTRLTVV.

The rearrangement uses TRBV6-5 and TRBJ2-7; 8 bases are a match to TRBD2. The CDR3 is 14 residues long. Losses at the gene ends were 11 bases for V and 0 bases for J; bases not matched to a gene: 9. Germline lookup yields CDR1 MNHEY and CDR2 SVGAGI. This CDR3 is CALPPGGVSYEQYF. For the CDR3, the DNA is TGTGCCCTCCCCCCGGGGGGGGTCTCCTACGAGCAGTACTTC.

This sequence joins TRBV3-1 (or the pseudogene TRBV3-2) and TRBJ1-5, with TRBD1 identical over 9 bases. The V segment lost 4 bases and the J segment 0 bases; nucleotides outside the gene matches: 4. This CDR3 region has 16 residues. From germline, CDR1 is LGHDT and CDR2 YNNKEL (reference sequence). In DNA form, the CDR3 reads TGTGCCAGCAGCCCGTCGGACAGGGGTAGCAATCAGCCCCAGCATTTT. Protein product: CASSPSDRGSNQPQHF.

The chain combines TRBV2 with TRBJ2-1, with TRBD2 identical over 10 bases. The CDR3 extends over 15 amino acids. Germline CDR1 SNHLY, CDR2 FYNNEI. V dropped 1 base and J dropped 5; count of bases not matched to a gene: 2. The CDR3 spells CASSEDLAGDNEQFF. CDR3 DNA: TGTGCCAGCAGTGAAGACCTAGCGGGAGACAATGAGCAGTTCTTC.